The 30 T cell receptor beta chains below were found in one sample sequenced in a study of blood T cell repertoires in COVID-19. Libraries were prepared by immunoSEQ multiplex PCR; TCRdb keeps only in-frame clonotypes and omits some of them. This table holds roughly 74,000 clones, around 88% found once. Sequenced: PBMCs or T cells enriched from blood (not recorded which). These receptors were taken from a woman aged 45-60 years with acute COVID-19.

This chain uses TRBV20-1 with TRBJ2-1; 10 bases match TRBD2. In germline, CDR1 is DFQATT, CDR2 SNEGSKA (reference sequence). The CDR3 loop spans 14 amino acids. V was clipped by 3 bases and J by 7 bases; unmatched bases: 6. CDR3 coding DNA: TGCAGTGCTAGTAAAGCGGGAGGGTGGAATGAGCAGTTCTTC. It yields the protein CSASKAGGWNEQFF.

This chain joins TRBV19 and TRBJ1-5; 10 positions match TRBD1. V lost 3 bases, J lost 7 bases, and 12 bases stayed unmatched. The CDR3 runs 17 residues. CDR1 is LNHDA and CDR2 is SQIVND in the germline V gene (reference sequence). Here the CDR3 reads CASSILKGDRGRQPQHF. In DNA form, the CDR3 reads TGTGCCAGTAGTATCCTGAAGGGGGACAGGGGCAGGCAGCCCCAGCATTTT.

The chain joins TRBV6-2 or TRBV6-3 to TRBJ2-1, with TRBD1 identical over 7 bases. Germline-derived CDR1 and CDR2 are MNHEY and SVGEGT. The CDR3 has 16 amino acids. V shed 5 bases and J 2 bases; nucleotides not matched to a gene: 9. The CDR3 loop is CASSPDRVGAYNEQFF. In nucleotides, the CDR3 is TGTGCCAGCAGTCCCGACAGGGTTGGGGCCTACAATGAGCAGTTCTTC.

The J gene is TRBJ1-2, the V gene TRBV24-1; D might be TRBD1 (6 bases). Germline V lookup: CDR1 KGHDR, CDR2 SFDVKD. V was pared by 0 bases and J by 7 bases, with 14 bases between. There are 15 residues in the CDR3. The CDR3, as DNA: TGTGCCACCAGTGATTTGCTGGGACAAAGTAGTGGCTACACCTTC. It yields the protein CATSDLLGQSSGYTF.

V is TRBV30 and J is TRBJ1-5; D possibly corresponds to TRBD1 (5 bases). Trimming shortened V by 2 bases and J by 6 bases, and 17 bases separated the two germline ends. Germline V gene sequence: CDR1 GTSNPN, CDR2 SVGIG (reference sequence). The CDR3 is 15 amino acids. CDR3 protein: CAWSQTGWRGQPQHF. CDR3 sequence (DNA): TGTGCCTGGAGTCAAACAGGTTGGAGGGGTCAGCCCCAGCATTTT. Looking up the rest from reference TRBV30 and TRBJ1-5 gives the full variable domain: SQTIHQWPATLVQPVGSPLSLECTVEGTSNPNLYWYRQAAGRGLQLLFYSVGIGQISSEVPQNLSASRPQDRQFILSSKKLLLSDSGFYLCAWSQTGWRGQPQHFGDGTRLSIL.

This CDR3 is CASSLGSAGLNTEAFF. In DNA, the CDR3 is TGTGCCAGCAGCTTGGGATCGGCAGGTCTGAACACTGAAGCTTTCTTT. The chain combines TRBV5-4 with TRBJ1-1; no reliable D call. Germline CDR1 reads SGHNT; CDR2 reads YYREEE (reference sequence). The CDR3 extends over 16 amino acids. Trimming took 0 bases from V and 0 from J, leaving 12 bases between them.

This chain connects TRBV27 to TRBJ1-4, with TRBD1 matching over 9 bases. In germline, CDR1 is MNHEY, CDR2 SMNVEV (reference sequence). The CDR3 has 13 residues. The trim removed 6 bases at V and 10 bases at J, leaving 6 bases unmatched. For the CDR3, the DNA is TGTGCCAGCAGGGACAGGGGTGTAGGAAAACTGTTTTTT. Its translation is CASRDRGVGKLFF.

The CDR3 protein is CASSQELTGRGTDTQYF. In DNA form, the CDR3 reads TGTGCCAGCAGCCAGGAGCTTACAGGTAGGGGCACAGATACGCAGTATTTT. V is TRBV4-2 and J is TRBJ2-3; perhaps TRBD1 as D (5 bases). There are 17 residues in the CDR3. CDR1 LGHNA and CDR2 YNFKEQ come from the germline V gene. Trimming stripped 3 bases from V and 1 base from J, with 17 bases between.

This clone has only a few counts. The rearrangement links TRBV19 to TRBJ1-1; D uncertain. The CDR3 runs to 15 residues. Between the trimmed V and J ends, which lost 5 bases and 1 base, there was a span of 14 bases. Germline CDR1 and CDR2: LNHDA and SQIVND (reference sequence). The CDR3 DNA is TGTGCCAGTAGTGCCCGTCCCAGACAGAACACTGAAGCTTTCTTT. It yields the protein CASSARPRQNTEAFF.

This clone was observed once. V gene TRBV7-3 combines with J gene TRBJ1-1; D possibly corresponds to TRBD1 (5 bases). V shed 0 bases and J shed 4 bases, with 12 bases lying between them. The germline gives CDR1 SGHTA, CDR2 FQGTGA. The CDR3 has 15 amino acids. The CDR3 nucleotides are TGTGCCAGCAGCTTAACGGCCAGGGCCGGCACTGAAGCTTTCTTT. Its translation is CASSLTARAGTEAFF.

The chain uses TRBV7-3 and TRBJ1-6; D remains ambiguous. V lost 5 bases and J lost 7, with 9 bases in between. Germline values: CDR1 SGHTA, CDR2 FQGTGA. There are 13 residues in the CDR3. DNA of the CDR3: TGTGCCAGCAGCACGACGGGGAATTCACCCCTCCACTTT. Protein: CASSTTGNSPLHF.

V usage is TRBV3-1 (or the pseudogene TRBV3-2) and J usage is TRBJ2-7; D is unresolved. Trimming stripped 1 base from V and 4 bases from J, with 11 bases between. Germline-derived CDR1 and CDR2 are LGHDT and YNNKEL (reference sequence). The CDR3 has 14 amino acids. The CDR3: CASSQASRGYEQYF. The DNA of the CDR3 is TGTGCCAGCAGCCAAGCCTCCCGAGGATACGAGCAGTACTTC.

J is TRBJ1-1 and V is TRBV7-9; the match to TRBD1 covers 8 bases. The CDR3 has 14 amino acids. Germline CDR1 SEHNR, CDR2 FQNEAQ (reference sequence). The ends lost 5 bases at V and 2 bases at J; junction bases unmatched: 4. CDR3 coding DNA: TGTGCCAGCAGCCAGGACAGGGTTAACACTGAAGCTTTCTTT. This translates into CASSQDRVNTEAFF.

V usage is TRBV2 and J usage is TRBJ2-7; TRBD2 is a possible D gene (5 bases). The CDR3 is made up of 13 amino acids. V was shortened by 4 bases and J by 5 bases, with 12 bases between the two germline ends. Germline V CDR1 and CDR2: SNHLY, FYNNEI. The DNA for the CDR3 is TGTGCCAGCAGTGCCAGCGGTGACCACGAGCAGTACTTC. Translated, it gives CASSASGDHEQYF.

A few counts support this clone. The rearrangement joins TRBV4-2 to TRBJ2-7, with TRBD1 matching 8 bases. With 4 bases clipped from V and 7 bases from J, the junction kept 12 bases outside the gene matches. The germline gives CDR1 LGHNA, CDR2 YNFKEQ. The CDR3 length is 15 residues. In DNA, the CDR3 is TGTGCCAGCAGCCCGGGCGGGCAGGGGGCGGAAGAGCAGTACTTC. Translated: CASSPGGQGAEEQYF.

The rearrangement uses TRBV30 and TRBJ2-1, with 14 bases matching TRBD2. Unmatched junction bases numbered 12, after V lost 2 bases and J lost 12 bases. The CDR3 spans 16 residues. Germline CDR1 reads GTSNPN; CDR2 reads SVGIG (reference sequence). The CDR3 sequence is CAWSRLGTSGSHGQFF. CDR3 in DNA: TGTGCCTGGAGTCGTCTTGGGACTAGCGGGAGTCACGGGCAGTTCTTC.

The CDR3 loop is CASLSGSIDTQYF. The DNA for the CDR3 is TGTGCCAGCCTTAGCGGGAGTATCGATACGCAGTATTTT. V usage is TRBV12-3 or TRBV12-4 and J usage is TRBJ2-3; 9 bases are a match to TRBD2. The CDR3 is 13 residues long. The junction had 6 bases not matched to a gene; V was cut back by 8 bases and J by 6 bases.

This chain joins TRBV15 and TRBJ2-7; D unresolved. This CDR3 has 13 amino acids. Per germline, CDR1 LNHNV and CDR2 YYDKDF (reference sequence). Trimming cost V 0 bases and J 12 bases, with 15 bases left between them. The CDR3 spells CATSRDLVSIAYF. The CDR3 DNA sequence: TGTGCCACCAGCAGAGATTTGGTGTCTATCGCGTACTTC.

This chain uses TRBV2 with TRBJ1-1, with D possibly TRBD1 on 5 matching bases. This CDR3 region has 11 residues. V lost 8 bases to trimming and J lost 6 bases, with 10 bases between them. CDR1 SNHLY and CDR2 FYNNEI come from the germline V gene. CDR3 coding DNA: TGTGCCAGCGGGGCATGGGCTGAAGCTTTCTTT. It translates to CASGAWAEAFF.

This clone is a singleton in its sample. This rearrangement joins TRBV5-4 to TRBJ2-7; TRBD2 agrees at 11 bases. J gave up 1 base and V 5 bases, and 2 bases lay outside the gene matches. Per germline, CDR1 SGHNT and CDR2 YYREEE (reference sequence). This CDR3 has 14 residues. The DNA of the CDR3 is TGTGCCAGCAGACTAGCGGGAGAGTCCTACGAGCAGTACTTC. As protein: CASRLAGESYEQYF. The full variable domain, in which reference TRBV5-4 and TRBJ2-7 provide the parts outside the CDR3, is ETGVTQSPTHLIKTRGQQVTLRCSSQSGHNTVSWYQQALGQGPQFIFQYYREEENGRGNFPPRFSGLQFPNYSSELNVNALELDDSALYLCASRLAGESYEQYFGPGTRLTVT.

Here the CDR3 reads CASCSQGVFYNSPLHF. DNA of the CDR3: TGTGCCAGCTGTTCACAGGGAGTTTTCTATAATTCACCCCTCCACTTT. V usage is TRBV2 and J usage is TRBJ1-6, with D possibly TRBD1 on 6 matching bases. V was clipped by 8 bases and J by 3 bases, with 17 bases between them. The germline CDR1 and CDR2 sequences are SNHLY and FYNNEI. The CDR3 contains 16 residues. Full variable domain (outside the CDR3, taken from reference TRBV2 and TRBJ1-6): EPEVTQTPSHQVTQMGQEVILRCVPISNHLYFYWYRQILGQKVEFLVSFYNNEISEKSEIFDDQFSVERPDGSNFTLKIRSTKLEDSAMYFCASCSQGVFYNSPLHFGNGTRLTVT.

The chain links TRBV6-2 or TRBV6-3 to TRBJ1-1, with D possibly matching TRBD1 (6 bases). Trimming removed 5 bases from V and 1 base from J, with 11 bases in between. CDR3 length: 14 amino acids. Germline V gene data show CDR1 as MNHEY and CDR2 as SVGEGT. In DNA form, the CDR3 reads TGTGCCAGCAGTACGTACAGGGAGAACACTGAAGCTTTCTTT. Amino acid sequence: CASSTYRENTEAFF.

V is TRBV7-9 and J is TRBJ1-5, with D possibly matching TRBD1 (5 bases). CDR1 SEHNR and CDR2 FQNEAQ come from the germline V gene (reference sequence). V lost 5 bases, J lost 4 bases, and 18 bases lay in between. The CDR3 is made up of 16 amino acids. CDR3 amino acids: CASSPSRVSGNQPQHF. The DNA for the CDR3 is TGTGCCAGCAGCCCATCCAGGGTGTCAGGGAATCAGCCCCAGCATTTT.

V is TRBV5-4 and J is TRBJ2-5, with TRBD2 matching 7 bases. The CDR3 is 13 residues long. V dropped 4 bases and J dropped 2; count of bases not matched to a gene: 2. Germline V CDR1 and CDR2: SGHNT, YYREEE (reference sequence). The CDR3 spells CASSPGLQETQYF. For the CDR3, the DNA is TGTGCCAGCAGCCCGGGACTACAAGAGACCCAGTACTTC.

CDR3 DNA sequence: TGTGCCATATGGGGCAGCTCCTCCTACGAGCAGTACTTC. Its protein product is CAIWGSSSYEQYF. This chain links TRBV10-3 with TRBJ2-7; tentatively, D is TRBD1 (5 bases). V was cut by 9 bases and J by 0 bases, with 12 bases left in between. Germline V gene data show CDR1 as ENHRY and CDR2 as SYGVKD. CDR3 length equals 13 residues.

The chain couples TRBV11-2 to TRBJ2-1; no firm D call. CDR3 length: 16 residues. CDR1 is SGHAT and CDR2 is FQNNGV in the germline V gene. Trimming shortened V by 1 base and J by 1 base, and 11 bases separated the two germline ends. The CDR3 reads CASSLVQRLSYNEQFF. CDR3 in DNA: TGTGCCAGCAGCTTAGTCCAGAGGTTGTCCTACAATGAGCAGTTCTTC.

With regard to this clone: Other nucleotide sequences from this sample produce the same CDR3. V gene TRBV30 combines with J gene TRBJ2-1, with 9 bases identical to TRBD2. Germline V gene data show CDR1 as GTSNPN and CDR2 as SVGIG (reference sequence). J lost 2 bases, V lost 3 bases, and 5 bases had no gene match. CDR3 length equals 15 residues. The chain's CDR3 is CAWSPTSGPYNEQFF. CDR3 sequence (DNA): TGTGCCTGGAGCCCGACTAGCGGCCCCTACAATGAGCAGTTCTTC.

The chain uses TRBV5-6 and TRBJ1-6; tentative D call: TRBD1 (6 bases). V was trimmed by 4 bases and J by 10 bases, leaving 12 bases between them. Germline V gene lookup returns CDR1 SGHDT and CDR2 YYEEEE. The CDR3 covers 13 residues. The CDR3 reads CASSPMDRSPLHF. The CDR3 DNA reads as TGTGCCAGCAGCCCCATGGACAGATCACCCCTCCACTTT.

This rearrangement joins TRBV6-6 to TRBJ1-1; D call uncertain. Trimming cost V 0 bases and J 2 bases, with 13 bases left between them. The CDR3 length is 16 residues. Germline V gene data show CDR1 as MNHNY and CDR2 as SVGAGI (reference sequence). Here the CDR3 DNA reads TGTGCCAGCAGTTACTCATTTCGAGCCGGTAACACTGAAGCTTTCTTT. Translation gives CASSYSFRAGNTEAFF.

The CDR3 spells CASSLAGTYGYTF. CDR3 bases: TGTGCCAGCAGTTTGGCAGGAACCTATGGCTACACCTTC. The V call is TRBV27, the J call TRBJ1-2; no reliable D call. The CDR3 extends over 13 amino acids. Between the trimmed V and J ends, which lost 3 bases and 4 bases, there was a span of 9 bases. Germline CDR1 MNHEY, CDR2 SMNVEV (reference sequence).